These T cell receptor beta chains were read from a single sample in a study of blood T cell repertoires in COVID-19. Data came from immunoSEQ multiplex PCR; TCRdb stores just in-frame clones and leaves some out. The sample holds some 20,000 clones, more than 70% seen once. Specimen: peripheral blood. These TCRs come from a man in his forties or fifties with active COVID-19. Both conserved end residues are part of each CDR3. The order of the fields is D gene, clone size, V gene, J gene, CDR3 DNA, CDR3 protein. The D gene is left open where the match is weak. A clone size is listed for some rows: how often the clone was seen (once, few, many), or a class if it is expanded.

d_call: TRBD1
clone_size: .
v_call: TRBV12-3/TRBV12-4
j_call: TRBJ1-2
cdr3_nt: TGTGCCAGCAGTCGACAGGGAAATGGCTACACCTTC
cdr3_aa: CASSRQGNGYTF

d_call: TRBD1
clone_size: .
v_call: TRBV7-9
j_call: TRBJ2-3
cdr3_nt: TGTGCCAGCAGGCAAGGGGGCCTTGAATTGGATACGCAGTATTTT
cdr3_aa: CASRQGGLELDTQYF

d_call: .
clone_size: .
v_call: TRBV7-6
j_call: TRBJ1-5
cdr3_nt: TGTGCCAGCAGCTTAGGCTGGGGCATACCCGGCAATCAGCCCCAGCATTTT
cdr3_aa: CASSLGWGIPGNQPQHF

d_call: TRBD1
clone_size: few
v_call: TRBV25-1
j_call: TRBJ1-1
cdr3_nt: TGTGCCAGCAGACAGGGGCTCTCAGCTTTCTTT
cdr3_aa: CASRQGLSAFF

d_call: TRBD1
clone_size: .
v_call: TRBV4-3
j_call: TRBJ2-3
cdr3_nt: TGCGCCAGCAGCCAAGAAAAGGCAGGGGGCGCGATTAGTACGCAGTATTTT
cdr3_aa: CASSQEKAGGAISTQYF

d_call: TRBD1
clone_size: .
v_call: TRBV11-2
j_call: TRBJ2-2
cdr3_nt: TGTGCCAGCAGCTCGGCCCGACAGGGGCGGGGCACCGGGGAGCTGTTTTTT
cdr3_aa: CASSSARQGRGTGELFF

d_call: .
clone_size: .
v_call: TRBV18
j_call: TRBJ1-2
cdr3_nt: TGTGCCAGCAAACAGGGACAACCGGCTAACTATGGCTACACCTTC
cdr3_aa: CASKQGQPANYGYTF

d_call: .
clone_size: .
v_call: TRBV11-2
j_call: TRBJ1-2
cdr3_nt: TGTGCCAGCAGCTTAAGGGGGAGGGAACCTGGCTACACCTTC
cdr3_aa: CASSLRGREPGYTF

d_call: .
clone_size: .
v_call: TRBV9
j_call: TRBJ2-3
cdr3_nt: TGTGCCAGCAGCGGGACAGTCACAGATACGCAGTATTTT
cdr3_aa: CASSGTVTDTQYF

d_call: .
clone_size: few
v_call: TRBV9
j_call: TRBJ2-7
cdr3_nt: TGTGCCAGCAGCGTAGATCCGGGGCAGGGGTCCTACGAGCAGTACTTC
cdr3_aa: CASSVDPGQGSYEQYF

d_call: .
clone_size: .
v_call: TRBV11-1
j_call: TRBJ1-1
cdr3_nt: TGTGCCAGCAGCTCGACAGGAAACACTGAAGCTTTCTTT
cdr3_aa: CASSSTGNTEAFF

d_call: .
clone_size: few
v_call: TRBV7-9
j_call: TRBJ1-2
cdr3_nt: TGTGCCAGCAGCCTCATTGACGGAGATGGCTACACCTTC
cdr3_aa: CASSLIDGDGYTF

d_call: TRBD1
clone_size: .
v_call: TRBV5-1
j_call: TRBJ1-2
cdr3_nt: TGCGCCAGCAGCCCGGACAGGGCGAGGGGCTATGGCTACACCTTC
cdr3_aa: CASSPDRARGYGYTF

d_call: TRBD1
clone_size: .
v_call: TRBV2
j_call: TRBJ2-3
cdr3_nt: TGTGCCAGCGAGGACAGGGGGCGCCCGCCAGATACGCAGTATTTT
cdr3_aa: CASEDRGRPPDTQYF

d_call: .
clone_size: .
v_call: TRBV7-6
j_call: TRBJ2-2
cdr3_nt: TGTGCCAGCAGCTTATTAGCAGCTAACACCGGGGAGCTGTTTTTT
cdr3_aa: CASSLLAANTGELFF

d_call: TRBD1
clone_size: .
v_call: TRBV6-2/TRBV6-3
j_call: TRBJ2-1
cdr3_nt: TGTGCCAGCAGTTGGACAGGTCAACCTTACAATGAGCAGTTCTTC
cdr3_aa: CASSWTGQPYNEQFF

d_call: TRBD1
clone_size: .
v_call: TRBV6-5
j_call: TRBJ1-2
cdr3_nt: TGTGCCAGCAGGGACGACAGGGGAGGAAAGGGCTACACCTTC
cdr3_aa: CASRDDRGGKGYTF

d_call: TRBD2
clone_size: .
v_call: TRBV7-6
j_call: TRBJ2-1
cdr3_nt: TGTGCCAGCAGCCAAGCCTCTAGCGGGAGGGCCTGGAATGAGCAGTTCTTC
cdr3_aa: CASSQASSGRAWNEQFF

d_call: TRBD2
clone_size: .
v_call: TRBV30
j_call: TRBJ2-3
cdr3_nt: TGTGCCTGGAGCCGGGCGGGAGGGATCACAGATACGCAGTATTTT
cdr3_aa: CAWSRAGGITDTQYF

d_call: .
clone_size: .
v_call: TRBV5-1
j_call: TRBJ1-1
cdr3_nt: TGCGCCAGCAGCTTGTTTGGAGGGAACACTGAAGCTTTCTTT
cdr3_aa: CASSLFGGNTEAFF

d_call: TRBD1
clone_size: .
v_call: TRBV27
j_call: TRBJ2-6
cdr3_nt: TGTGCCAGCAGTAGGACAGGACAGGGGGCTTCTGGGGCCAACGTCCTGACTTTC
cdr3_aa: CASSRTGQGASGANVLTF

d_call: .
clone_size: .
v_call: TRBV6-5
j_call: TRBJ1-6
cdr3_nt: TGTGCCAGCAGTTACGCAGGGGCGCCGGTAGTTTCACCCCTCCACTTT
cdr3_aa: CASSYAGAPVVSPLHF